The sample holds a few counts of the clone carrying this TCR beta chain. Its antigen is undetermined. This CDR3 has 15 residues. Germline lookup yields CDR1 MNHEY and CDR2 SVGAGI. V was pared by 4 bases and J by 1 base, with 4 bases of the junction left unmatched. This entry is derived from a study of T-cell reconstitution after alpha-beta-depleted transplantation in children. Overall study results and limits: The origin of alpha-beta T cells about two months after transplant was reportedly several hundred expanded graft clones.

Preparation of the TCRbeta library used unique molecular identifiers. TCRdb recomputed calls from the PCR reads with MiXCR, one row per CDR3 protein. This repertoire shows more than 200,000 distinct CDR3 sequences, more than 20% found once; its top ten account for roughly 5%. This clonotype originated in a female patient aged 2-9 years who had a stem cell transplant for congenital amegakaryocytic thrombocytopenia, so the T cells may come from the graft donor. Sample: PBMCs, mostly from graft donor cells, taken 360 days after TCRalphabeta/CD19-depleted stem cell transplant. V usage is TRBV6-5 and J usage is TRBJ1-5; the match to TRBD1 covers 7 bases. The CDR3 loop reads CASSWGQLSNQPQHF. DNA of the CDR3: TGTGCCAGCAGTTGGGGACAGCTAAGCAATCAGCCCCAGCATTTT.